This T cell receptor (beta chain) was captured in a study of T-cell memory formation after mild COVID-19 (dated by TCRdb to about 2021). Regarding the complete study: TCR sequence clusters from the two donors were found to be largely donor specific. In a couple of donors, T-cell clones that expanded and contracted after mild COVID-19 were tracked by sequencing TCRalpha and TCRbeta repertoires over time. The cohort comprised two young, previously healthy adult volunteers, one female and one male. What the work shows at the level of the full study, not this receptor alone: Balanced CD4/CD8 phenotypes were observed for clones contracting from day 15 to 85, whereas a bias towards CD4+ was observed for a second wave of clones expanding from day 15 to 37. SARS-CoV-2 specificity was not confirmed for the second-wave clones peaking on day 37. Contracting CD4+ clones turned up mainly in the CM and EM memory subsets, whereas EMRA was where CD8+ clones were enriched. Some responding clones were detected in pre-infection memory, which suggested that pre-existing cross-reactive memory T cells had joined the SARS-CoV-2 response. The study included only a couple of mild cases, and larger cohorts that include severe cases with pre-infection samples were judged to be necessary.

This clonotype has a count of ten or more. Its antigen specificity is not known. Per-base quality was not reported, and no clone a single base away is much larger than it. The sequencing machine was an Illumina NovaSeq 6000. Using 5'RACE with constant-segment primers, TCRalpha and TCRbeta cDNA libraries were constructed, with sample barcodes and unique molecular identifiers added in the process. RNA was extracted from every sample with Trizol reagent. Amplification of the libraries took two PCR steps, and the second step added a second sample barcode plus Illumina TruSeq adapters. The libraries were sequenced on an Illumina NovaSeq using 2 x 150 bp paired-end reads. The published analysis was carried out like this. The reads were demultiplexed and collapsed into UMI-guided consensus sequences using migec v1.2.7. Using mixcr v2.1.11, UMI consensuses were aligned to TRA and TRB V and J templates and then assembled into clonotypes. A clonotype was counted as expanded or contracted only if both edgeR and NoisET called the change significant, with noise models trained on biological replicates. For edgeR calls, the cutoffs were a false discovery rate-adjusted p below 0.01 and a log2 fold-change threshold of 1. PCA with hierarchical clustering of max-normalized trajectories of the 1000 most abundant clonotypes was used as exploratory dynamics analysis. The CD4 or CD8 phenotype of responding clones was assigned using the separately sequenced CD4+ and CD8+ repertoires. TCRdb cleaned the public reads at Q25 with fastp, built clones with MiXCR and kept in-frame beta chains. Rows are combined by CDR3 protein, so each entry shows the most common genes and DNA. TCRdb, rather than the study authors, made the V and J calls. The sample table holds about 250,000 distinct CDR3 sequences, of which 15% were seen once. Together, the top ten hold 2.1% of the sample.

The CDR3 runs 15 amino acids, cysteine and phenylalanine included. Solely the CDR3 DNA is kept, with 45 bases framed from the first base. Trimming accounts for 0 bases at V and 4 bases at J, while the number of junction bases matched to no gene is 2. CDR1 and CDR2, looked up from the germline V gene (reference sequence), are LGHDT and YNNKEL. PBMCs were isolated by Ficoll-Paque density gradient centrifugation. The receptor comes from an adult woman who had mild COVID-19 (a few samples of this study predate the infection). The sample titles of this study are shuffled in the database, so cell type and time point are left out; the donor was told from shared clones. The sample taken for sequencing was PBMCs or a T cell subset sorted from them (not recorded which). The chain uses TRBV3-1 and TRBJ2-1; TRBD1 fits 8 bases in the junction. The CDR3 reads CASSQDTGGYNEQFF. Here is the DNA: TGTGCCAGCAGCCAAGACACAGGGGGGTACAATGAGCAGTTCTTC.